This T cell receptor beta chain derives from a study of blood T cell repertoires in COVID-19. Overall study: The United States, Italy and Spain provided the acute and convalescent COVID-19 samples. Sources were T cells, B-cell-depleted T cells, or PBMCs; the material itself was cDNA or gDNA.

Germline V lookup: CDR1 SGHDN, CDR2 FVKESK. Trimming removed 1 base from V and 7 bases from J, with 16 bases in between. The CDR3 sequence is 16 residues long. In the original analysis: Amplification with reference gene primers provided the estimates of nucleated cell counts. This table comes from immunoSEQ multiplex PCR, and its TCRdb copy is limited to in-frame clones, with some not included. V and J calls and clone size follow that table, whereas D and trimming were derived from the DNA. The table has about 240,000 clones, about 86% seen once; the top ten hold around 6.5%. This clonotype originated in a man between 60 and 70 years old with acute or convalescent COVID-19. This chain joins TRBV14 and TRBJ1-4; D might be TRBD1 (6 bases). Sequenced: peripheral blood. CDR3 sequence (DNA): TGTGCCAGCAGCCAAGGAAAAGCGCGGACAGCTGAAAAACTGTTTTTT. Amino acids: CASSQGKARTAEKLFF.